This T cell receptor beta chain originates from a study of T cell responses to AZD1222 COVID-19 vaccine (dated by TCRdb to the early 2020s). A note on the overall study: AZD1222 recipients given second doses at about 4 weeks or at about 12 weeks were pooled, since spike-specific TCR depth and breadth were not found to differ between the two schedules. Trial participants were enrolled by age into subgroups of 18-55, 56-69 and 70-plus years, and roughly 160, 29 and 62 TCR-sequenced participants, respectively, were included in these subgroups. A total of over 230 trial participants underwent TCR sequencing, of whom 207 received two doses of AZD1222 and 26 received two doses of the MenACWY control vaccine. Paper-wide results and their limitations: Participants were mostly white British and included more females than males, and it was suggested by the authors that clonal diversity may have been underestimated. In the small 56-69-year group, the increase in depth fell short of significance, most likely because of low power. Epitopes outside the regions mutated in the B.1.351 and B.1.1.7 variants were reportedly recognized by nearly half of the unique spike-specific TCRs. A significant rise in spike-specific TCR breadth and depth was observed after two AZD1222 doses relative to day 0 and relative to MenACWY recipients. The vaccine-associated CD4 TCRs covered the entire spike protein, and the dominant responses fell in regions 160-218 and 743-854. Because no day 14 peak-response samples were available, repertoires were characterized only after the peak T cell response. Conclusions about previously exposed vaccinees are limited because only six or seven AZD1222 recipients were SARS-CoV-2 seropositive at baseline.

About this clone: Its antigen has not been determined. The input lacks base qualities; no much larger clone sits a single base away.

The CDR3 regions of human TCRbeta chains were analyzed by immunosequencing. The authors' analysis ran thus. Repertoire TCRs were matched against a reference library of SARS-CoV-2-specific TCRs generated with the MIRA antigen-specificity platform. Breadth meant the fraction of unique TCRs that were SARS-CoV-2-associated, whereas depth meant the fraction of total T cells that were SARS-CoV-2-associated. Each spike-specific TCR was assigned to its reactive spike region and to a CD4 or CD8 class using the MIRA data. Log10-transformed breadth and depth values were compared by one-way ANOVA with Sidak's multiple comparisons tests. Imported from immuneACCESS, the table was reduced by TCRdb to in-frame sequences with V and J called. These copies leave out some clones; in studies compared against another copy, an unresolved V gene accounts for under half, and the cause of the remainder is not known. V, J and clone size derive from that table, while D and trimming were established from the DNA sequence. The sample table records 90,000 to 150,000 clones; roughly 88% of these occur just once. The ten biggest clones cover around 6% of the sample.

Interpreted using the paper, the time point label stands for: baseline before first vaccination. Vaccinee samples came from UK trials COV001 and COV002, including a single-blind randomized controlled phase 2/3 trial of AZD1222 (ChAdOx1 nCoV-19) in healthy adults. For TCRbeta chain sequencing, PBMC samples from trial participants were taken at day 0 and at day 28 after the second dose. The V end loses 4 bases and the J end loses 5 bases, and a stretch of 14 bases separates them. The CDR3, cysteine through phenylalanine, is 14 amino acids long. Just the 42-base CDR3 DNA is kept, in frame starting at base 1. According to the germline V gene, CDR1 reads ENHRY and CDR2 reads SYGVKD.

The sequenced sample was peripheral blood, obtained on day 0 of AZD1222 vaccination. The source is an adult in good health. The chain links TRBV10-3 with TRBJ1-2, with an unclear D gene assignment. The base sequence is TGTGCCATCAGTGGAACCGGGTCGCCGTATGGCTACACCTTC. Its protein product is CAISGTGSPYGYTF.